The following is a T cell receptor beta chain sequence with its context. It lacks a known antigen. One base away there is no much larger clone; base qualities are not given. What the time point label conveys for this sample: about 28 days (+/-7) after the second vaccine dose. AZD1222 recipients with second doses at about 4 weeks or about 12 weeks were pooled, because spike-specific TCR depth and breadth did not differ between schedules. Samples from vaccinated people were obtained from the UK trials COV001 and COV002, which included a single-blind randomized controlled phase 2/3 trial of AZD1222 (ChAdOx1 nCoV-19) in healthy adults. For TCRbeta chain sequencing, PBMC samples from trial participants were taken at day 0 and at day 28 after the second dose. The data derive from a study of T cell responses to AZD1222 COVID-19 vaccine (dated by TCRdb to about 2021). For the wider study: TCR sequencing was performed for about 240 trial participants, of whom roughly 200 were given two doses of AZD1222 and 26 were given two doses of MenACWY control vaccine. Trial participants were enrolled into age subgroups of 18-55, 56-69 and 70-plus years, which contained around 140, 26 and 57 TCR-sequenced participants, respectively.

The research as a whole found: Most participants were white British and females outnumbered males, and the authors suggested that clonal diversity may have been underestimated. In the small 56-69-year group, the increase in depth fell short of significance, most likely because of low power. Conclusions about previously exposed vaccinees were limited because only a handful of AZD1222 recipients were SARS-CoV-2 seropositive at baseline. Reportedly, almost half of the unique spike-specific TCRs recognized epitopes lying outside the regions that are mutated in the B.1.351 and B.1.1.7 variants. After two AZD1222 doses, spike-specific TCR breadth and depth were significantly higher than at day 0 and than in MenACWY recipients. Because no samples from the day 14 peak response were available, repertoires could be characterized only after the peak T cell response. The whole spike protein was spanned by vaccine-associated CD4 TCRs, and dominant responses were seen in regions 160-218 and 743-854.

The CDR3 regions of human TCRbeta chains were analyzed by immunosequencing. The authors processed their data as follows. TCRs in the repertoires were compared against a reference library of SARS-CoV-2-specific TCRs that had been generated with the MIRA antigen-specificity platform. Breadth was defined as the fraction of unique TCRs that were SARS-CoV-2-associated. Depth was defined as the fraction of total T cells that were SARS-CoV-2-associated. Using the MIRA data, every spike-specific TCR was mapped to the spike region that the TCR reacted to and assigned to either a CD4 or a CD8 class. Log10-transformed breadth and depth values were compared by one-way ANOVA with Sidak's multiple comparisons tests. This immuneACCESS table, as held by TCRdb, lists in-frame sequences with V and J called but not all clones. Of the missing ones, under half trace to an unresolved V gene in checked studies; the others have no known cause. V and J calls and clone size follow that table, whereas D and trimming were derived from the DNA. Within this sample are over 110,000 clones, with 85% to 90% of them counted one time only. The ten largest clones add up to under 2% of the sample.

The CDR3 holds 13 amino acids from the cysteine to the phenylalanine. CDR3 DNA only is kept here, 39 bases in frame from base 1. V lost 2 bases and J lost 2 bases; the stretch between them is 4 bases long. Via the germline V gene (reference sequence), CDR1 is LNHNV and CDR2 YYDKDF. The sequence is built from TRBV15 and TRBJ1-3, with the D segment identity uncertain. This clonotype originated in an adult who received the AZD1222 COVID-19 vaccine. The sequenced sample was peripheral blood, obtained 28 days after the second AZD1222 dose. The CDR3 is CATSRPPGNTIYF. The nucleotide sequence is TGTGCCACCAGCAGACCCCCTGGAAACACCATATATTTT. The reference TRBV15 and TRBJ1-3 proteins fill in what lies around the CDR3, so the full variable domain reads DAMVIQNPRYQVTQFGKPVTLSCSQTLNHNVMYWYQQKSSQAPKLLFHYYDKDFNNEADTPDNFQSRRPNTSFCFLDIRSPGLGDTAMYLCATSRPPGNTIYFGEGSWLTVV.